This paragraph covers one TCR beta chain sequence. Germline CDR1 SGHNT, CDR2 YYREEE (reference sequence). The CDR3 length is 14 residues. The germline V and J ends were trimmed by 1 base and 10 bases, with 15 bases remaining between them. This specimen belongs to a study of blood T cell repertoires in COVID-19. Study background: Italy, Spain and the United States were the sources of the convalescent and acute COVID-19 samples.

In the source study's methods: Reference gene primers were amplified, and this amplification served to estimate nucleated cell counts. Measured with immunoSEQ multiplex PCR; TCRdb has only the in-frame clones, and not every one. The V and J calls and clone size were taken over from that table, and D and trimming were inferred from the DNA. The table shows 200,000 to 300,000 clones, with around nine tenths occurring only once. The V and J genes are TRBV5-4 and TRBJ1-5; TRBD1 is a possible D gene (5 bases). This TCR was recovered from a man between 35 and 55 years old who had recovered from COVID-19. Sequenced material: peripheral blood. This CDR3 reads CASSLMGGVGPQHF. In DNA, the CDR3 is TGTGCCAGCAGCTTGATGGGGGGTGTCGGCCCCCAGCATTTT.